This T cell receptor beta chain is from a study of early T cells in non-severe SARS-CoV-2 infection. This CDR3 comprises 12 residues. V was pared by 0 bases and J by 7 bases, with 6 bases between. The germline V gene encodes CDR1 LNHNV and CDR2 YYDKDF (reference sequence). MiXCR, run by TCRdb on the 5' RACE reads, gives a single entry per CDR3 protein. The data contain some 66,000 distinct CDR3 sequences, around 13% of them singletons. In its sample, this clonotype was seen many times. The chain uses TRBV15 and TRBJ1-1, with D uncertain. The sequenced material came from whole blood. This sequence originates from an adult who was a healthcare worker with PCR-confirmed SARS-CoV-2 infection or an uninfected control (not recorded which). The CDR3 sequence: CATSRDQSEAFF. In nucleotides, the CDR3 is TGTGCCACCAGCAGAGATCAGAGTGAAGCTTTCTTT.